This T cell receptor (beta chain) comes out of a study of blood T cell repertoires in COVID-19. At the level of the study: From the United States, Italy and Spain came samples of acute and convalescent COVID-19. PBMCs, B-cell-depleted T cells, or T cells were the source of the cDNA or gDNA that made up the material.

Clones were sequenced by immunoSEQ multiplex PCR, and TCRdb holds only the in-frame ones, with some missing. The sample lists around 260,000 clones, approximately 90% occurring once. The TCR was taken from a woman between 25 and 40 years old with active or convalescent COVID-19. Sequencing used peripheral blood.

Here the CDR3 reads CSASTTLMGETQYF. Here the CDR3 DNA reads TGCAGTGCTAGTACGACTTTGATGGGTGAGACCCAGTACTTC. The chain has TRBV20-1 and TRBJ2-5; no definite D call. Germline-derived CDR1 and CDR2 are DFQATT and SNEGSKA (reference sequence). CDR3 size: 14 residues. V lost 3 bases and J 5 bases, leaving 16 bases between the germline ends.